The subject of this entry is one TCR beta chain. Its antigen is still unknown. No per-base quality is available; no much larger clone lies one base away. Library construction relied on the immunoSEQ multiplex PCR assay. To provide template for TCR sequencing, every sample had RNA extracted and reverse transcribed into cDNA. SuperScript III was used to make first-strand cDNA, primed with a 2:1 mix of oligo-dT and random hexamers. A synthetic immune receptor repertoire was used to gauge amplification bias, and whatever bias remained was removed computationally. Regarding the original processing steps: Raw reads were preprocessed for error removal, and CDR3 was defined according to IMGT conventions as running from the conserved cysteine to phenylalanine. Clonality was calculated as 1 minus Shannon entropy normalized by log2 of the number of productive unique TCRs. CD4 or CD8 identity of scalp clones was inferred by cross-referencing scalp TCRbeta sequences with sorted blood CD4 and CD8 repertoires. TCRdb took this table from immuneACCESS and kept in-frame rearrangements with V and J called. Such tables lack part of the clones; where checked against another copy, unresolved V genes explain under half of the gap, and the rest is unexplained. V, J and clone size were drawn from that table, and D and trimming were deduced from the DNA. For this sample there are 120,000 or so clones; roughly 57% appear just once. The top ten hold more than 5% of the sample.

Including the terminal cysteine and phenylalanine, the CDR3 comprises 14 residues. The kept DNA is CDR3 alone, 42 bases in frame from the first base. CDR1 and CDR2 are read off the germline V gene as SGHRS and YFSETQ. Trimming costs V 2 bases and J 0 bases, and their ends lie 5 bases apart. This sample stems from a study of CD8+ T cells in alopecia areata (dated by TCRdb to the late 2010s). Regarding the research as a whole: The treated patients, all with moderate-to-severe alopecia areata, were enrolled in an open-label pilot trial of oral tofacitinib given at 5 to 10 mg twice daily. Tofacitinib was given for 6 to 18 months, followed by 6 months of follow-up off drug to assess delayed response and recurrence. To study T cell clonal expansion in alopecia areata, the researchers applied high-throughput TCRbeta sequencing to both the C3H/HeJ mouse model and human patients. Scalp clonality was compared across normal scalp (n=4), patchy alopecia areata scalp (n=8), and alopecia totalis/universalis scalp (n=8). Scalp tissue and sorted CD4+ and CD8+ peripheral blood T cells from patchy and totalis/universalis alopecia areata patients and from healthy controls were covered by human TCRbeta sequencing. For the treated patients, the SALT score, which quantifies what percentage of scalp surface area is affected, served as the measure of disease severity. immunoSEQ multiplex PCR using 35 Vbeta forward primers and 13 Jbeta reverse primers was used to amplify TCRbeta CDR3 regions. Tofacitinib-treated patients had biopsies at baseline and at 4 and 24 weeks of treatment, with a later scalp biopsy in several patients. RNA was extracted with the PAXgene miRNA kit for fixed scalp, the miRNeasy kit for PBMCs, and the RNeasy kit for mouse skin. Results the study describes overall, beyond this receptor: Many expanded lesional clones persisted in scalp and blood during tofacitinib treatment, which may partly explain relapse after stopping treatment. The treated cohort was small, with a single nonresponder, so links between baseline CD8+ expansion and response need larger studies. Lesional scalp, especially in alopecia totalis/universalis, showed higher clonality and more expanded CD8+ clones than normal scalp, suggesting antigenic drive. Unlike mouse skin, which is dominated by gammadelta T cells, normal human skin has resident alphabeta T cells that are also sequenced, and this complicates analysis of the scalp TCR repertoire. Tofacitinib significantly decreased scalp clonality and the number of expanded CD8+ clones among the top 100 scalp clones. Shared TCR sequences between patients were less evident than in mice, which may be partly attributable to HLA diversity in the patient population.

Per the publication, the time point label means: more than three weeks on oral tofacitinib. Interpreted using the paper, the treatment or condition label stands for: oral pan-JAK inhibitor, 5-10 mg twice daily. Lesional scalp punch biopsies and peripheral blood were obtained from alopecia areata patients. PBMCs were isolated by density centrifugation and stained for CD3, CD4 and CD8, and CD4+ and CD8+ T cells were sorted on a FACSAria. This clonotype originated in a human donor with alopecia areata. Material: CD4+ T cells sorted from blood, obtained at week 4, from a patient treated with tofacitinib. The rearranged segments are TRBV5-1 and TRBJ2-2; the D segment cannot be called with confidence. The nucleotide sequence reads TGCGCCAGCAGCTTTCAAGCGAACACCGGGGAGCTGTTTTTT. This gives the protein CASSFQANTGELFF.